This T cell receptor beta chain derives from a study of Graves' ophthalmopathy and Graves' hyperthyroidism. With 2 bases removed from V and 6 bases from J, the gap between germline ends came to 17 bases. The CDR3 has 15 amino acids. Amplification of the TCR beta CDR3 regions used RNA transcripts (as template). HTBI primers were employed in first-round RT-PCR, then a second-round multiplex PCR followed. TCRdb re-called the multiplex PCR reads through MiXCR, storing one row per CDR3 protein. The data contain approximately 480,000 distinct CDR3 sequences, around 14% of them seen just once; the ten biggest clones take up roughly 9.8%. This clonotype was recorded at least ten times.

The sample was blood. The V and J genes are TRBV6-7 and TRBJ2-7; D not resolved. TRBV6-7 is an open reading frame whose function is uncertain. This TCR was recovered from a woman in her twenties or thirties with Graves' ophthalmopathy. DNA of the CDR3: TGTGCCAGCAGTTACACGTCTTCTGAAGGTTCCGAGCAGTACTTC. Translation gives CASSYTSSEGSEQYF.